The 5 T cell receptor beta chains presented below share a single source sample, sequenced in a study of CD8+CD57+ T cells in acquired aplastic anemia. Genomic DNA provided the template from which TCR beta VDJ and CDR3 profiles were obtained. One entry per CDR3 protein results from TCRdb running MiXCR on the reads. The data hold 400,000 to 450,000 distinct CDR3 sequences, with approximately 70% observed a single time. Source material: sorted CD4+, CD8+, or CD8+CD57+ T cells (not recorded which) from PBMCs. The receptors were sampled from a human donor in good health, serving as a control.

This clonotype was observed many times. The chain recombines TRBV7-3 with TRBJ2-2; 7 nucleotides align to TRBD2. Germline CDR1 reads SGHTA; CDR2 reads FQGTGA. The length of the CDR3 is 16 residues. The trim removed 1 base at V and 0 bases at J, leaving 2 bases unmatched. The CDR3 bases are TGTGCCAGCAGCTTAAGGGGGGGAGCGAACACCGGGGAGCTGTTTTTT. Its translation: CASSLRGGANTGELFF. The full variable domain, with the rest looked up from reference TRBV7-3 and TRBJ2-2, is GAGVSQTPSNKVTEKGKYVELRCDPISGHTALYWYRQSLGQGPEFLIYFQGTGAADDSGLPNDRFFAVRPEGSVSTLKIQRTERGDSAVYLCASSLRGGANTGELFFGEGSRLTVL.

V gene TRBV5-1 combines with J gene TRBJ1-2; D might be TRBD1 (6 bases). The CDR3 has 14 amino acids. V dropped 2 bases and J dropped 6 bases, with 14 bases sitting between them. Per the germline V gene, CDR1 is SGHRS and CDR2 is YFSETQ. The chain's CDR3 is CASSLAARGHGYTF. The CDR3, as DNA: TGCGCCAGCAGCTTAGCGGCCAGGGGACATGGCTACACCTTC.

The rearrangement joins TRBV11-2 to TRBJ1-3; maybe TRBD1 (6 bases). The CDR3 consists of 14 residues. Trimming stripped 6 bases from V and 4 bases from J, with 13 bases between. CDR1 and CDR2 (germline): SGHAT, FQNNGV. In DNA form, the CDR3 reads TGTGCCAGCAGTCCGGGGGCAGGGGGAAACACCATATATTTT. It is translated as CASSPGAGGNTIYF.

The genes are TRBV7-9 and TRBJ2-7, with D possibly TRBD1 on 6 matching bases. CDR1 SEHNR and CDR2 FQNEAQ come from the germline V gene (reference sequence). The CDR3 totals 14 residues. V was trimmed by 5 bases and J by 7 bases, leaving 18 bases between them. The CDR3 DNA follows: TGTGCCAGCAGCCAGGACAGTGGGGGCTCTGAGCAGTACTTC. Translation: CASSQDSGGSEQYF. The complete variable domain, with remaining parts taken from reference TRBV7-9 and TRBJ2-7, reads DTGVSQNPRHKITKRGQNVTFRCDPISEHNRLYWYRQTLGQGPEFLTYFQNEAQLEKSRLLSDRFSAERPKGSFSTLEIQRTEQGDSAMYLCASSQDSGGSEQYFGPGTRLTVT.

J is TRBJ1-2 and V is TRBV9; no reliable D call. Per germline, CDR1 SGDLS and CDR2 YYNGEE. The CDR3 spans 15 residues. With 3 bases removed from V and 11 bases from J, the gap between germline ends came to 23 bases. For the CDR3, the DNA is TGTGCCAGCAGCGCAGCTTCCGGTGAAGCTTTCTTTTACACCTTC. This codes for CASSAASGEAFFYTF. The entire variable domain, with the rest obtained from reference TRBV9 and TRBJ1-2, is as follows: DSGVTQTPKHLITATGQRVTLRCSPRSGDLSVYWYQQSLDQGLQFLIQYYNGEERAKGNILERFSAQQFPDLHSELNLSSLELGDSALYFCASSAASGEAFFYTFGSGTRLTVV.